This is a list of T cell receptor beta chains from one sample in a study of shared T cell receptors in the human thymus. TCRdb keeps only in-frame clones here, not all; method: immunoSEQ multiplex PCR. The top ten hold roughly 0.0087% of the sample, which has 630,000 or so clones, around 87% seen once. A further study also used this sample, focusing on human thymus T cells.

The source material was thymocytes. These receptors were taken from a boy younger than two with a congenital heart defect. CDR3s include the opening cysteine and the closing phenylalanine or tryptophan. D genes are given only for firm matches. Clone size appears in some rows only: once, few, many, or a class for an expanded clone.

j_call	v_call	clone_size	d_call	cdr3_nt	cdr3_aa
TRBJ2-7	TRBV7-2	few	TRBD1	TGTGCCAGCAGTCGGACGACAGGGGAAGAACTCTACGAGCAGTACTTC	CASSRTTGEELYEQYF
TRBJ2-7	TRBV10-3	-	TRBD2	TGTGCCATCGAAGCTCGTAGCGGGAGATTTTACGAGCAGTACTTC	CAIEARSGRFYEQYF
TRBJ2-7	TRBV5-6	-	-	TGTGCCAGCAGCTTGAGACTGATTTCCTACGAGCAGTACTTC	CASSLRLISYEQYF
TRBJ1-2	TRBV6-5	-	TRBD1	TGTGCCAGCAGTTACTCGTCAGGGGGCAGCTATGGCTACACCTTC	CASSYSSGGSYGYTF
TRBJ2-1	TRBV28	-	TRBD2	TGTGCCAGCAGACCTGAGACTAGCGGGAGGACTTACAATGAGCAGTTCTTC	CASRPETSGRTYNEQFF
TRBJ2-4	TRBV4-2	-	TRBD1	TGTGCCAGCAGCCAAGAAGATTGGGACAGCACTCAGTACTTC	CASSQEDWDSTQYF
TRBJ2-7	TRBV28	once	TRBD2	TGTGCCAGCCGTGTCCGGGGGGCCTACGAGCAGTACTTC	CASRVRGAYEQYF
TRBJ2-5	TRBV7-9	-	TRBD1	TGTGCCAGCAGCTTAGGAGGGACAGGGGAGGAGACCCAGTACTTC	CASSLGGTGEETQYF
TRBJ2-7	TRBV13	-	TRBD1	TGTGCCAGCAGCCCAGGGACAGGTTTCCACGAGCAGTACTTC	CASSPGTGFHEQYF
TRBJ2-3	TRBV28	-	-	TGTGCCAGCAGTTTATTGACTACCGACCATACGCAGTATTTT	CASSLLTTDHTQYF
TRBJ2-7	TRBV6-5	-	TRBD1	TGTGCCAGCAGTCGGACAGGGGGCTGCAGGTACGAGCAGTACTTC	CASSRTGGCRYEQYF
TRBJ2-1	TRBV4-1	-	TRBD2	TGCGCCAGCAGCCTTTGGACTAGCCTCAATGAGCAGTTCTTC	CASSLWTSLNEQFF
TRBJ1-3	TRBV27	-	TRBD1	TGTGCCAGCAGTTTCTCGGGACAGGGCTCTGGAAACACCATATATTTT	CASSFSGQGSGNTIYF
TRBJ2-7	TRBV4-3	few	TRBD2	TGCGCCAGCAGCCAAGATCAGTTAGCGGGAGTCCCCGGGCAGTACTTC	CASSQDQLAGVPGQYF
TRBJ2-5	TRBV15	-	TRBD1	TGTGCCACCAGCAGAGAGATGGACGGTAACAGGGGTGGGACCCAGTACTTC	CATSREMDGNRGGTQYF
TRBJ2-7	TRBV4-3	-	-	TGCGCCAGCAGCCAAGATCGGCAGGGATCCTACGAGCAGTACTTC	CASSQDRQGSYEQYF
TRBJ1-1	TRBV4-3	few	TRBD1	TGCGCCAGCAGCCAACGGACAGGGAGGATGAACACTGAAGCTTTCTTT	CASSQRTGRMNTEAFF
TRBJ2-3	TRBV27	-	-	TGTGCCAGCAGTGCCGGCGGGACGAGCACAGATACGCAGTATTTT	CASSAGGTSTDTQYF
TRBJ1-4	TRBV28	-	TRBD1	TGTGCCAGCAGTCAAAGGACCAGGGGGCAGAGTAGGACTAATGAAAAACTGTTTTTT	CASSQRTRGQSRTNEKLFF
TRBJ1-5	TRBV4-2	-	-	TGTGCCAGCAGCCAAGGGGGCAGGATGCGCAATCAGCCCCAGCATTTT	CASSQGGRMRNQPQHF
TRBJ1-6	TRBV25-1	-	-	TGTGCCAGCAGTATGGCTCCCTATAATTCACCCCTCCACTTT	CASSMAPYNSPLHF
TRBJ2-3	TRBV7-6	-	-	TGTGCCAGCAGCTTATCCCGCCAGGGAGGTACAGATACGCAGTATTTT	CASSLSRQGGTDTQYF
TRBJ2-1	TRBV11-2	-	TRBD2	TGTGCCACCAGGGCGGGAGTAGAGTGGAATGAGCAGTTCTTC	CATRAGVEWNEQFF
TRBJ2-3	TRBV5-1	-	TRBD2	TGCGCCAGCAGCCTGACTAGCGGGGCGATCACAGATACGCAGTATTTT	CASSLTSGAITDTQYF
TRBJ1-2	TRBV2	-	-	TGTGCCAGCAAATTCCGGGGGGTTGGCTACACCTTC	CASKFRGVGYTF
TRBJ1-6	TRBV11-2	-	-	TGTGCCAGCAGCTTAGAAGCGACAGTTCGAAATTCACCCCTCCACTTT	CASSLEATVRNSPLHF
TRBJ1-4	TRBV28	-	-	TGTGCCAGCAAGGTGAAGGCGGGGCAGCGACTGTTTTTT	CASKVKAGQRLFF
TRBJ2-7	TRBV6-1	-	TRBD2	TGTGCCAGCAGTGCTCAATGGGGAAGACTAGCGGGGGGGCTAACCTACGAGCAGTACTTC	CASSAQWGRLAGGLTYEQYF
TRBJ1-1	TRBV28	-	TRBD1	TGTGCCAGCAGTAACGGGACAGACTCGCGGGGCACTGAAGCTTTCTTT	CASSNGTDSRGTEAFF
TRBJ2-7	TRBV5-1	-	TRBD1	TGCGCCAGCAGCTTGGAGACAGGGGGTAACTACGAGCAGTACTTC	CASSLETGGNYEQYF
TRBJ1-4	TRBV6-1	-	TRBD1	TGTGCCAGCAGTGACGACATACACTACCGGGACAGAAATGAAAAACTGTTTTTT	CASSDDIHYRDRNEKLFF
TRBJ2-2	TRBV27	-	-	TGTGCCAGCACGGCGGAAACCGTCGACACCGGGGAGCTGTTTTTT	CASTAETVDTGELFF
TRBJ2-5	TRBV4-1	-	-	TGCGCCAGCAGCCGGATGTCCAGGGGAGAGACCCAGTACTTC	CASSRMSRGETQYF
TRBJ2-1	TRBV4-1	-	-	TGCGCCAGCAGCCAAGCGGGGTCAGATGAGCAGTTCTTC	CASSQAGSDEQFF
TRBJ2-5	TRBV2	-	-	TGTGCCAGCAGTCCTATAAAAAAGGGGTCGGCCCGGCAGTACTTC	CASSPIKKGSARQYF
TRBJ1-2	TRBV7-9	-	-	TGTGCCAGCAGCGACCGGGACACCTATGGCTACACCTTC	CASSDRDTYGYTF
TRBJ2-1	TRBV7-9	-	TRBD1	TGTGCCAGCAGCGCGACGCGTAAGACGACAGGGTATGACAATGAGCAGTTCTTC	CASSATRKTTGYDNEQFF
TRBJ2-1	TRBV4-3	-	TRBD2	TGCGCCAGCAGCCAACGCCGGGAGTGGGAGGGCTACAATGAGCAGTTCTTC	CASSQRREWEGYNEQFF
TRBJ1-6	TRBV10-1	-	-	TGCGCCAGCGGTGTCAGGTCAAATTCACCCCTCCACTTT	CASGVRSNSPLHF
TRBJ2-7	TRBV4-3	-	-	TGCGCCAGCAGCCAATTGTTTGCGGGACCTTACGAGCAGTACTTC	CASSQLFAGPYEQYF
TRBJ1-1	TRBV27	-	-	TGTGCCAGCAGTATGTACAGGGAAAGTTCCATGAACACTGAAGCTTTCTTT	CASSMYRESSMNTEAFF
TRBJ1-2	TRBV6-1	-	TRBD1	TGTGCCAGCAGTGAAGAGGGACAGGGATTCGGGGGTAACTATGGCTACACCTTC	CASSEEGQGFGGNYGYTF
TRBJ2-3	TRBV27	-	TRBD1	TGTGCCAGCAGCTCCGGAAGACAGGGGACGGCAGATACGCAGTATTTT	CASSSGRQGTADTQYF
TRBJ2-2	TRBV25-1	-	TRBD2	TGTGCCAGCAGTGAATCCCCCCTTAGCGGGAGGGGGGCCGGGGAGCTGTTTTTT	CASSESPLSGRGAGELFF
TRBJ2-1	TRBV11-2	-	-	TGTGCCAGCAGCTACCCGGCCACTAGAGGGAATGAGCAGTTCTTC	CASSYPATRGNEQFF
TRBJ1-6	TRBV28	-	TRBD1	TGTGCCAGCAGTTTAAGTCTAGGGGGCGGTGGTAATTCACCCCTCCACTTT	CASSLSLGGGGNSPLHF
TRBJ1-2	TRBV30	few	-	TGTGCCTGGAGTGCGCCCAGGGTGGACTATGGCTACACCTTC	CAWSAPRVDYGYTF
TRBJ2-1	TRBV7-7	-	TRBD2	TGTGCCAGCAGCTTAGGGACTAGCGGGATTCGTGATGAGCAGTTCTTC	CASSLGTSGIRDEQFF
TRBJ2-7	TRBV10-3	-	-	TGTGCCATACGTCCGGGGGAGAATCACGAGCAGTACTTC	CAIRPGENHEQYF
TRBJ1-1	TRBV28	-	-	TGTGCCAGCAGTTTGAGAGGTAGGACTGAAGCTTTCTTT	CASSLRGRTEAFF
TRBJ2-5	TRBV7-9	-	-	TGTGCCAGCAGTAGACCGGGACATTCGCCCCAAGAGACCCAGTACTTC	CASSRPGHSPQETQYF